The subject of this entry is one T cell receptor (beta chain). Specified treatment: 15 to 20 received Ad26.COV2.S at low or high dose, single or two shots; roughly five received placebo; per-sample allocation not given. Following the first vaccine or placebo injection, samples were taken on day 63. Data came from immunoSEQ multiplex PCR; TCRdb stores just in-frame clones and leaves some out. The sample shows fewer than 400,000 clones, approximately 86% of them seen only once. Germline lookup yields CDR1 SQVTM and CDR2 ANQGSEA. Trimming took 5 bases from V and 3 from J; bases not matched to a gene: 15. This CDR3 region has 16 residues. The data are from a study of Ad26.COV2.S vaccination and SARS-CoV-2 variants.

The chain is built from TRBV29-1 and TRBJ1-1; 7 nucleotides line up with TRBD1. The sample consisted of peripheral blood, taken in a trial of Ad26.COV2.S vaccine versus placebo. This receptor was taken from a person between 18 and 65 years old who received the Ad26.COV2.S COVID-19 vaccine or a placebo. CDR3 amino acids: CSVLNRGFLGYTEAFF. The CDR3, as DNA: TGCAGCGTTCTGAACAGGGGATTCCTCGGGTACACTGAAGCTTTCTTT.